A selection of T cell receptor beta chains follows, all from one sample in a study of cytomegalovirus exposure and HLA in healthy donors. Data came from immunoSEQ multiplex PCR; TCRdb stores just in-frame clones and leaves some out. There are some 66,000 clones in the sample; less than 80% occur only once, and approximately 7.8% lies in the top ten. Sequenced: PBMCs. These receptors came from a man aged 60 to 75 in good health and CMV-seropositive. CDR3s leave out the opening cysteine and the closing phenylalanine or tryptophan. D genes are given only for firm matches. Clone size is not always given. Where it is, it says once, few, many or a class for expanded clones.

v_call,j_call,clone_size,d_call,cdr3_aa
TRBV6-1,TRBJ2-7,few,-,ASSETTYEQY
TRBV13,TRBJ2-7,-,-,ASSLRDYNYEQY
TRBV6-5,TRBJ2-7,few,-,ASSYSEGAYEQY
TRBV6-9,TRBJ1-1,-,-,ASSYPPGEGNTEAF
TRBV2,TRBJ2-7,-,TRBD1,ASSGGQGDSYEQY
TRBV5-4,TRBJ2-1,-,-,ASSRIADRNNEQF
TRBV6-5,TRBJ1-5,-,TRBD1,ASRAGTEYQPQH
TRBV7-2,TRBJ2-1,few,TRBD2,ASSLVGGGSYNEQF
TRBV5-1,TRBJ1-3,few,TRBD1,ASSQDRALLGNTIY
TRBV11-3,TRBJ2-3,-,TRBD1,ASSLRQGEGSDTQY
TRBV11-2,TRBJ1-2,-,-,ASSSGNYGYT
TRBV5-1,TRBJ2-2,-,-,ASSLAAGARTGELF
TRBV5-1,TRBJ2-3,-,-,ASSREGLSYTQY
TRBV6-5,TRBJ1-2,-,-,ASSYSGRAGYGYT
TRBV19,TRBJ2-2,-,TRBD1,ASTRTGSYTGELF